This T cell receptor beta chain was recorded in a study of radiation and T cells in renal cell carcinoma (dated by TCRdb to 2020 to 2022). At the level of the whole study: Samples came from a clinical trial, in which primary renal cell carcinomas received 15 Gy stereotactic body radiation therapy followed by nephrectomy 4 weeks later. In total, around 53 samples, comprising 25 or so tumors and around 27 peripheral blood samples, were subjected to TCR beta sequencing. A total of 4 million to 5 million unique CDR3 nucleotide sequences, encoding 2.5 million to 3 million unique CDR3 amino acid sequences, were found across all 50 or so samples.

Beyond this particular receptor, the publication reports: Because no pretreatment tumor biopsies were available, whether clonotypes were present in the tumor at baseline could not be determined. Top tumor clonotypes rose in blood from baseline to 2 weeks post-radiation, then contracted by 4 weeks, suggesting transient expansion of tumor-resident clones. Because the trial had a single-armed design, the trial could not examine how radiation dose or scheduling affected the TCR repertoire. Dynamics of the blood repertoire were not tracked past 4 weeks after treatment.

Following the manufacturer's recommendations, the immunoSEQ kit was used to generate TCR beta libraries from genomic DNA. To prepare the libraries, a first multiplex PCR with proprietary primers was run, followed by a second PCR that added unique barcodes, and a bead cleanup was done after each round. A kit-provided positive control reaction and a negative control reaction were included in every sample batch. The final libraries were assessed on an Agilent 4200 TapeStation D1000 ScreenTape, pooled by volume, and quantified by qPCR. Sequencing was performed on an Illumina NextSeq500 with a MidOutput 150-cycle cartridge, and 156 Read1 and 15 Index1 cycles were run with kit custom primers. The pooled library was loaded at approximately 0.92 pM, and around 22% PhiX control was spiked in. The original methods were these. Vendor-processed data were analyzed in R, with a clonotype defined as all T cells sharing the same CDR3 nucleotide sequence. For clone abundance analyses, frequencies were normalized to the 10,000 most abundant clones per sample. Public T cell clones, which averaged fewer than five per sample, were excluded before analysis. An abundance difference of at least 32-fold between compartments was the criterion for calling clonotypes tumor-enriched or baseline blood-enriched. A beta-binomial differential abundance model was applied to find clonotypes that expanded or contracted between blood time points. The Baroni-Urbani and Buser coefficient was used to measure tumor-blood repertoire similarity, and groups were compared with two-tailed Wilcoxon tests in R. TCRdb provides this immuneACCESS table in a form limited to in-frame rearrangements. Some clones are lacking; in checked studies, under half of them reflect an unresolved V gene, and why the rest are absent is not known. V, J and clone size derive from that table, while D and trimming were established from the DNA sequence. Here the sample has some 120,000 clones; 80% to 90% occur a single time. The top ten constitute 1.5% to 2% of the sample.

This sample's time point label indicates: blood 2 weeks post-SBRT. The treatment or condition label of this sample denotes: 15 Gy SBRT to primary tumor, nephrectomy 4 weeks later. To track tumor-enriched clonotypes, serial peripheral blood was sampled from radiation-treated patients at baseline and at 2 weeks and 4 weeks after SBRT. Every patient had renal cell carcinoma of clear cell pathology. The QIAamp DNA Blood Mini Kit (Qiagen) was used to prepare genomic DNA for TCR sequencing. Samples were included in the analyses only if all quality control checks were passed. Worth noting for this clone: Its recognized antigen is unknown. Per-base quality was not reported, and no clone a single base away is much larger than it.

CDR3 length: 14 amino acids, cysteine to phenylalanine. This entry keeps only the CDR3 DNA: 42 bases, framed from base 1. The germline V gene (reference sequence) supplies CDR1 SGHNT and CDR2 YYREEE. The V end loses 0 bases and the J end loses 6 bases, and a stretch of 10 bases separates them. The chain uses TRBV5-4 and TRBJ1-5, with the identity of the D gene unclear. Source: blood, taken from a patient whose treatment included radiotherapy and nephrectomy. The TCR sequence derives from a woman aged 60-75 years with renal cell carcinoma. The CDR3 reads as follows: CASSLGVSSQPQHF. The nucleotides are TGTGCCAGCAGCTTGGGCGTTTCCAGTCAGCCCCAGCATTTT.